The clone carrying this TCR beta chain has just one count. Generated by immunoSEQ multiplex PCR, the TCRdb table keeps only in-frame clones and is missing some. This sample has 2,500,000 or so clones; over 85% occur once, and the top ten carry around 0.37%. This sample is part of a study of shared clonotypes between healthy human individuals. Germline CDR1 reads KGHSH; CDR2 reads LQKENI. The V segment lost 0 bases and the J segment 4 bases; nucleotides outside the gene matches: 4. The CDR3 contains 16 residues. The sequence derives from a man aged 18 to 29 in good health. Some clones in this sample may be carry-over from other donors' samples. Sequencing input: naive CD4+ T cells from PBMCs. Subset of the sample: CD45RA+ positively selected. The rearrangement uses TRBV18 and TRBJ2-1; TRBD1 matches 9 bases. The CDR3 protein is CASSPPRTGDYNEQFF. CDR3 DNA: TGTGCCAGCTCACCACCTCGGACAGGGGATTACAATGAGCAGTTCTTC.